One sample yielded the 21 T cell receptor beta chains listed below, sequenced in a study of glioma-infiltrating T cells (dated by TCRdb to 2015 to 2016). The data were produced on an Illumina MiSeq. The iRepertoire nested amplicon-rescue multiplex PCR (arm-PCR) platform was used to amplify TCR alpha and beta CDR3 regions from RNA. Clones were called with MiXCR by TCRdb after fastp trimmed the public reads at Q25, and only in-frame beta chains were retained. Duplicate CDR3 protein sequences are folded into a single record with the most common DNA and genes. For this sample the table gives around 130,000 distinct CDR3 sequences, of which approximately 26% were detected only once. The ten top clones hold about 30% of the sample. The specimen was glioma tissue, nonneoplastic brain tissue, or PBMCs (not recorded which). The receptors come from a human donor with low-grade glioma or glioblastoma, undergoing nonglioma brain surgery, or in good health (not recorded which).

This clonotype was found once. A much larger clone lies a single base off, so this may be a read error. The chain recombines TRBV14 with TRBJ1-1; possible D gene TRBD1, 6 bases. V lost 8 bases and J 1 base, leaving 14 bases between the germline ends. CDR1 and CDR2 from the germline V gene are SGHDN and FVKESK. CDR3 size: 14 residues. As DNA, the CDR3 is TGTGCCAGCGGCTTGGGACAATCGAACACTGAAGCTTTCTTT. Translation: CASGLGQSNTEAFF.

This clonotype was observed a handful of times. This chain joins TRBV24-1 and TRBJ2-1; a weak D match, TRBD1 (6 bases). Germline CDR1 is KGHDR and CDR2 is SFDVKD. V was clipped by 2 bases and J by 7 bases, with 26 bases between them. This CDR3 is built from 19 residues. The CDR3, as DNA: TGTGCCACCAGTGATTCCCCTCTGGCCGGGACAAGGAAAATGAATGAGCAGTTCTTC. This sequence encodes CATSDSPLAGTRKMNEQFF.

As to this clonotype: The junction shows a germline mismatch at one end, possibly a read error. The rearrangement links TRBV7-2 to TRBJ1-5; D is unresolved. CDR3 length: 13 residues. The V gene's germline CDR1 is SGHTA and CDR2 FQGNSA. The CDR3 here is CASGLSRNQPQHF. The CDR3 bases are TGTGCCAGCGGCTTATCGAGAAATCAGCCCCAGCATTTT.

This clonotype was detected only a few times. The rearrangement links TRBV29-1 to TRBJ1-1; D is ambiguous. Germline V gives CDR1 SQVTM, CDR2 ANQGSEA. Trimming cost V 4 bases and J 0 bases, with 9 bases left between them. The CDR3 has 13 amino acids. The CDR3 DNA is TGCAGCGTTGTCCGGGAGATGAACACTGAAGCTTTCTTT. Encoded protein: CSVVREMNTEAFF.

The chain couples TRBV24-1 to TRBJ2-5; 14 bases agree with TRBD2. V dropped 2 bases and J dropped 4; count of bases not matched to a gene: 5. The germline gives CDR1 KGHDR, CDR2 SFDVKD. The CDR3 length is 17 residues. The CDR3 DNA reads TGTGCCACCAGTGATTACCGACTAGCGGGGGGGCGAGAGACCCAGTACTTC. Residues: CATSDYRLAGGRETQYF.

This clonotype came up a few times. This chain joins TRBV11-2 and TRBJ2-1; a weak D match, TRBD1 (5 bases). Germline CDR1 is SGHAT and CDR2 is FQNNGV. V shed 8 bases and J shed 8 bases, with 13 bases lying between them. The CDR3 extends over 12 amino acids. The CDR3: CASQGVGDEQFF. The CDR3 bases are TGTGCCAGCCAAGGGGTTGGCGATGAGCAGTTCTTC.

V gene TRBV28 combines with J gene TRBJ1-3; a possible D gene is TRBD1 (5 bases). V lost 5 bases, J lost 4 bases, and 18 bases lay in between. Looked up from germline, CDR1 is MDHEN and CDR2 is SYDVKM. CDR3 length: 16 residues. As DNA, the CDR3 is TGTGCCAGCAGTCTGCCCGGGGCTCAAAAGGGAAACACCATATATTTT. Translating gives CASSLPGAQKGNTIYF.

Concerning this clonotype: Relative to the germline gene, one junction end is altered; a read error may explain this. J is TRBJ2-2 and V is TRBV2; TRBD2 might be the D (6 bases). The CDR3 length is 14 residues. Germline V gene lookup returns CDR1 SNHLY and CDR2 FYNNEI. The CDR3 here is CTSREPANTGELFF. CDR3 in DNA: TGTACCAGTCGGGAGCCAGCGAACACCGGGGAGCTGTTTTTT.

This clonotype was seen a few times. Written as DNA, the CDR3 is TGCGCCAGCAGCCAAGCCGTCGGGATTTTAGTGGATGGCTACACCTTC. Encoded protein: CASSQAVGILVDGYTF. The rearrangement links TRBV4-1 to TRBJ1-2; no clear D gene. The ends were cut back, 1 base at V and 6 bases at J, with 18 bases in the middle. Per the germline V gene, CDR1 is MGHRA and CDR2 is YSYEKL. The CDR3 totals 16 residues.

In its sample, this clonotype was seen many times. The genes are TRBV7-2 and TRBJ1-1; D gene unclear. CDR3 length: 12 amino acids. In germline, CDR1 is SGHTA, CDR2 FQGNSA. V was pared by 1 base and J by 7 bases, with 7 bases between. CDR3 protein: CASSLDNVEAFF. For the CDR3, the DNA is TGTGCCAGCAGCTTAGATAATGTTGAAGCTTTCTTT.

This clonotype was observed a handful of times. This chain joins TRBV18 and TRBJ2-1, with 7 positions matching TRBD2. The germline CDR1 and CDR2 sequences are KGHSH and LQKENI. This CDR3 spans 17 amino acids. With 4 bases clipped from V and 0 bases from J, the junction kept 9 bases outside the gene matches. CDR3 loop: CASSLIAGRSSYNEQFF. The CDR3 coding sequence is TGTGCCAGCTCACTGATAGCGGGTCGGAGCTCCTACAATGAGCAGTTCTTC. Full variable domain (outside the CDR3, taken from reference TRBV18 and TRBJ2-1): NAGVMQNPRHLVRRRGQEARLRCSPMKGHSHVYWYRQLPEEGLKFMVYLQKENIIDESGMPKERFSAEFPKEGPSILRIQQVVRGDSAAYFCASSLIAGRSSYNEQFFGPGTRLTVL.

This clonotype was counted between two and nine times. V and J are TRBV19 and TRBJ2-5; D is tentatively TRBD1 or TRBD2 (5 bases each). CDR1 and CDR2 (germline): LNHDA, SQIVND (reference sequence). V lost 7 bases, J lost 0 bases, and 12 bases lay in between. This CDR3 has 14 residues. For the CDR3, the DNA is TGTGCCAGTAAGAGAGGGGTGAACCAAGAGACCCAGTACTTC. Translated, it gives CASKRGVNQETQYF. The full variable domain, in which reference TRBV19 and TRBJ2-5 provide the parts outside the CDR3, is DGGITQSPKYLFRKEGQNVTLSCEQNLNHDAMYWYRQDPGQGLRLIYYSQIVNDFQKGDIAEGYSVSREKKESFPLTVTSAQKNPTAFYLCASKRGVNQETQYFGPGTRLLVL.

Concerning this clonotype itself: Being one base from a much bigger clone, this may be a read error. The chain joins TRBV28 to TRBJ1-2; D is ambiguous. The CDR3 is 12 amino acids. Looked up from germline, CDR1 is MDHEN and CDR2 is SYDVKM. The CDR3, as DNA: TGTACCAGCAGTTCCGTAAACTATGGCTACACCTTC. This codes for CTSSSVNYGYTF.

The rearrangement links TRBV29-1 to TRBJ1-3; D gene unclear. V lost 6 bases and J lost 1, with 10 bases in between. This CDR3 has 13 amino acids. Germline V lookup: CDR1 SQVTM, CDR2 ANQGSEA. As DNA, the CDR3 is TGCAGCGTCCCTATCGGGTCTGGAAACACCATATATTTT. It yields the protein CSVPIGSGNTIYF.

This clonotype occurred many times. This chain joins TRBV7-3 and TRBJ2-2; D might be TRBD1 (6 bases). The CDR3 runs to 15 residues. Trimming removed 5 bases from V and 1 base from J, with 11 bases in between. CDR1 and CDR2 (germline): SGHTA, FQGTGA. The CDR3 DNA sequence: TGTGCCAGCAGCATGGACAGAAGGAACACCGGGGAGCTGTTTTTT. Amino acids: CASSMDRRNTGELFF.

This clonotype was observed once. Since the CDR3 does not end with the conserved phenylalanine or tryptophan, this likely comes from a read error. The CDR3 loop is CASSGDRGYTS. CDR3 sequence (DNA): TGTGCCAGCAGTGGAGACAGGGGCTACACCTCC. The chain employs TRBV25-1 and TRBJ1-2; tentatively, D is TRBD1 (6 bases). CDR3 length equals 11 residues. V was shortened by 4 bases and J by 8 bases, with 8 bases between the two germline ends. Germline loops: CDR1 MGHDK, CDR2 SYGVNS.

This clonotype was detected once. This may be a read error, as it is one base from a much larger clone. The chain couples TRBV4-1 to TRBJ2-3; 7 nucleotides align to TRBD2. There are 15 residues in the CDR3. Germline values: CDR1 MGHRA, CDR2 YSYEKL. CDR3 protein: CASSLTSASTGTQYF. CDR3 sequence (DNA): TGCGCCAGCAGCCTTACTAGCGCTAGCACAGGTACGCAGTATTTT.

This clonotype was seen only a few times. This chain joins TRBV2 and TRBJ1-2, with TRBD1 matching 8 bases. V shed 6 bases, J shed 6 bases, and the junction held 6 bases outside the gene matches. This CDR3 contains 13 residues. Germline V gene sequence: CDR1 SNHLY, CDR2 FYNNEI. The CDR3 bases are TGTGCCAGCAGCAAAGGGACAGGAGATGGCTACACCTTC. Protein sequence: CASSKGTGDGYTF. The whole variable domain, remainder taken from reference TRBV2 and TRBJ1-2, is EPEVTQTPSHQVTQMGQEVILRCVPISNHLYFYWYRQILGQKVEFLVSFYNNEISEKSEIFDDQFSVERPDGSNFTLKIRSTKLEDSAMYFCASSKGTGDGYTFGSGTRLTVV.

The chain is built from TRBV19 and TRBJ2-1, with 10 bases that match TRBD2. CDR1 is LNHDA and CDR2 is SQIVND in the germline V gene (reference sequence). With 2 bases clipped from V and 7 bases from J, the junction kept 5 bases outside the gene matches. The CDR3 is 15 amino acids. The CDR3: CASSISGGAANEQFF. The CDR3 DNA is TGTGCCAGTAGTATAAGCGGGGGGGCCGCTAATGAGCAGTTCTTC.

This clonotype was recorded many times. The chain uses TRBV6-1 and TRBJ2-3, with D unclear. The CDR3 consists of 14 residues. CDR1 MNHNS and CDR2 SASEGT come from the germline V gene. V lost 6 bases to trimming and J lost 4 bases, with 14 bases between them. CDR3 in DNA: TGTGCCAGCAGCCAAGGCGGCACAGCAGATACGCAGTATTTT. Translated: CASSQGGTADTQYF.

This sequence joins TRBV7-8 and TRBJ2-3, with D unresolved. Trimming removed 1 base from V and 6 bases from J, with 11 bases in between. The CDR3 totals 14 residues. Germline assignment: CDR1 SGHVS and CDR2 FQNEAQ. The CDR3 DNA sequence: TGTGCCAGCAGCTTAGGCAGGCGAAGGGATACGCAGTATTTT. Residues: CASSLGRRRDTQYF.